The clone carrying this T cell receptor (beta chain) qualifies as medium-sized. The antigen remains undetermined. This CDR3 region has 16 residues. Germline V gene data show CDR1 as LNHDA and CDR2 as SQIVND (reference sequence). Trimming removed 9 bases at V and 0 bases at J, with 17 bases between. This specimen belongs to a study of glioma-infiltrating T cells. Overall study findings and caveats: Only very few CDR3 sequences appeared in both tissue and blood. Non-neoplastic patients had below-expected tissue-blood divergence, while all gliomas exceeded expectation.

Amplification of TCR alpha and beta CDR3 regions from RNA used iRepertoire nested multiplex PCR. Tissue mRNA or PBMC total RNA, roughly 100-400 ng, went into one-step reverse transcription and amplification. TCRdb re-derived calls from the multiplex PCR reads in MiXCR, one entry per CDR3 protein. The sample consists of over 3,000 distinct CDR3 sequences, 35% to 50% of them appearing once. The receptor's source is a human donor with low-grade glioma or glioblastoma, undergoing nonglioma brain surgery, or in good health (not recorded which). This rearrangement joins TRBV19 to TRBJ2-2; a possible D gene is TRBD2 (5 bases). Sequenced input: glioma tissue, nonneoplastic brain tissue, or PBMCs (not recorded which). The CDR3 nucleotides read TGTGCCAGCTTAGCCCCCGGGCGGGCGAACACCGGGGAGCTGTTTTTT. Translation: CASLAPGRANTGELFF.